One sample yielded the 21 T cell receptor beta chains listed below, sequenced in a study of spatial heterogeneity in lung cancer. Time point defined: blood at routine non-recurrence follow-up after resection. Researchers sequenced whole RNA taken from tumor, nontumor lung or frozen PBMC without sorting. TCRdb used MiXCR to reprocess the 5' RACE reads, holding one entry per CDR3 protein. The sample yields 95,000 to 130,000 distinct CDR3 sequences, more than 10% seen once. The source material was PBMCs, sampled at follow-up. The receptors come from a male donor with early-stage non-small cell lung cancer.

CDR3 region: CASSQERTGGTDTQYF. The CDR3 DNA follows: TGCGCCAGCAGCCAAGAACGAACGGGGGGCACAGATACGCAGTATTTT. The chain joins TRBV4-3 to TRBJ2-3; TRBD2 might be the D (6 bases). This CDR3 comprises 16 residues. Trimming removed 0 bases from V and 1 base from J, with 11 bases in between. Germline CDR1 is LGHNA and CDR2 is YSLEER.

This clonotype was observed a handful of times. This chain links TRBV11-2 with TRBJ2-3; possibly TRBD1 for D (6 bases). The CDR3 is made up of 15 amino acids. Germline V gene sequence: CDR1 SGHAT, CDR2 FQNNGV. The germline V and J ends were trimmed by 2 bases and 0 bases, with 9 bases remaining between them. The CDR3 DNA reads as TGTGCCAGCAGCTTATGGGGGCTTAGCACAGATACGCAGTATTTT. Protein product: CASSLWGLSTDTQYF.

This clonotype showed up many times. The chain recombines TRBV10-3 with TRBJ1-1; TRBD1 matches at 7 bases. V gave up 0 bases and J gave up 4 bases; unmatched junction bases: 2. The length of the CDR3 is 14 residues. The germline CDR1 and CDR2 sequences are ENHRY and SYGVKD. The CDR3 DNA reads TGTGCCATCAGTGAGTCCAGGGGGGGCACTGAAGCTTTCTTT. Translating it yields CAISESRGGTEAFF.

This clonotype was detected a few times. The rearrangement uses TRBV5-1 and TRBJ2-4, with a tentative D call TRBD2 (5 bases). CDR1 and CDR2 from the germline V gene are SGHRS and YFSETQ. V lost 0 bases to trimming and J lost 6 bases, with 13 bases between them. CDR3 size: 15 residues. The CDR3 reads CASSLGYPGGNIQYF. For the CDR3, the DNA is TGCGCCAGCAGCTTGGGATACCCCGGAGGAAACATTCAGTACTTC.

This clonotype came up a few times. The chain combines TRBV9 with TRBJ2-1; 7 bases match TRBD2. From germline, CDR1 is SGDLS and CDR2 YYNGEE. This CDR3 spans 16 amino acids. V dropped 0 bases and J dropped 2; count of bases not matched to a gene: 5. The CDR3 nucleotides read TGTGCCAGCAGCGTAGGCGTCAGCGGGGCCTACAATGAGCAGTTCTTC. Translation gives CASSVGVSGAYNEQFF.

The genes are TRBV5-5 and TRBJ2-6, with D perhaps TRBD1 (5 bases). This CDR3 contains 17 residues. Germline loops: CDR1 SGHKS, CDR2 YYEKEE (reference sequence). With 3 bases removed from V and 0 bases from J, the gap between germline ends came to 13 bases. The CDR3 region is CASSSLTVYSGANVLTF. CDR3 bases: TGTGCCAGCAGCTCTTTGACAGTATACTCTGGGGCCAACGTCCTGACTTTC.

The chain recombines TRBV3-1 with TRBJ1-5; D is ambiguous. Per germline, CDR1 LGHDT and CDR2 YNNKEL (reference sequence). CDR3 length equals 13 residues. V was trimmed by 1 base and J by 4 bases, leaving 5 bases between them. Here the CDR3 reads CASSQGINQPQHF. The CDR3 DNA follows: TGTGCCAGCAGCCAAGGGATTAATCAGCCCCAGCATTTT.

This clonotype was seen more than once but under ten times. The chain employs TRBV24-1 and TRBJ2-3; D uncertain. Germline V gene sequence: CDR1 KGHDR, CDR2 SFDVKD. The CDR3 runs to 12 residues. V lost 5 bases to trimming and J lost 6 bases, with 8 bases between them. The CDR3 protein is CATSGGWDTQYF. The CDR3 DNA is TGTGCCACCAGTGGGGGATGGGATACGCAGTATTTT.

The chain is built from TRBV12-3 or TRBV12-4 and TRBJ1-1; D gene unclear. The CDR3 covers 13 residues. Between the trimmed V and J ends, which lost 1 base and 5 bases, there was a span of 8 bases. The CDR3 region has the DNA TGTGCCAGCAGTTTAGGGCCTGGGACTGAAGCTTTCTTT. Translation gives CASSLGPGTEAFF.

In its sample, this clonotype was seen a few times. The chain uses TRBV6-1 and TRBJ2-1; possibly TRBD2 for D (5 bases). This CDR3 comprises 13 residues. The germline V gene encodes CDR1 MNHNS and CDR2 SASEGT. Trimming removed 0 bases at V and 10 bases at J, with 10 bases between. CDR3 region: CASSEALRGEQFF. As DNA, the CDR3 is TGTGCCAGCAGTGAAGCGCTTCGAGGGGAGCAGTTCTTC.

The table lists this clonotype with a few counts. This sequence joins TRBV2 and TRBJ1-5; the match to TRBD1 covers 8 bases. The CDR3 is made up of 15 amino acids. V gave up 5 bases and J gave up 3 bases; unmatched junction bases: 6. In germline, CDR1 is SNHLY, CDR2 FYNNEI. The CDR3 bases are TGTGCCAGCAGTAGGGACAGGACCTACAATCAGCCCCAGCATTTT. It translates to CASSRDRTYNQPQHF.

This clonotype has just a few counts. The chain uses TRBV10-1 and TRBJ2-5; 9 nucleotides match TRBD1. Germline values: CDR1 WNHNN, CDR2 SYGVQD (reference sequence). J lost 6 bases, V lost 0 bases, and 5 bases had no gene match. CDR3 length: 15 residues. The CDR3, as DNA: TGCGCCAGCAGTGAGTCCGGGACAGGGATAAAGACCCAGTACTTC. This translates into CASSESGTGIKTQYF.

The chain joins TRBV12-3 or TRBV12-4 to TRBJ1-3, with D possibly being TRBD1 (5 bases). The CDR3 extends over 15 amino acids. The V and J ends lost 5 bases and 0 bases respectively, with 11 bases between them. The CDR3 region is CASSPREPSGNTIYF. Here the CDR3 DNA reads TGTGCCAGCAGTCCCAGGGAACCCTCTGGAAACACCATATATTTT.

This clonotype came up many times. J is TRBJ2-3 and V is TRBV6-2 or TRBV6-3; a weak D match, TRBD2 (5 bases). Germline V lookup: CDR1 MNHEY, CDR2 SVGEGT. This CDR3 is built from 13 residues. V was pared by 2 bases and J by 10 bases, with 13 bases between. CDR3 region: CASSYAAEGAQYF. CDR3 nucleotides: TGTGCCAGCAGTTACGCCGCCGAGGGTGCGCAGTATTTT.

At least ten counts were recorded for this clonotype. This rearrangement joins TRBV12-3 or TRBV12-4 to TRBJ1-5; D remains ambiguous. The CDR3 length is 16 residues. V was pared by 4 bases and J by 1 base, with 14 bases between. The CDR3 here is CASSSPAHRSNQPQHF. The CDR3 region has the DNA TGTGCCAGCAGTTCCCCCGCCCACCGGAGCAATCAGCCCCAGCATTTT.

This clonotype has only a few counts. The V call is TRBV12-5, the J call TRBJ2-3, with D possibly being TRBD2 (5 bases). The CDR3 totals 12 residues. Germline V gene lookup returns CDR1 LGHNT and CDR2 FRNRAP. Trimming removed 6 bases from V and 2 bases from J, with 6 bases in between. The CDR3 reads CASGGLTDTQYF. CDR3 bases: TGTGCTAGTGGCGGACTCACAGATACGCAGTATTTT.

This clonotype was found a few times. The chain uses TRBV7-2 and TRBJ2-1, with a weak D call TRBD2 (5 bases). CDR1 SGHTA and CDR2 FQGNSA come from the germline V gene. The CDR3 has 16 amino acids. Trimming took off 5 bases at V and 0 bases at J, with 14 bases between the two ends. Here the CDR3 reads CASSRVARSSYNEQFF. Here the CDR3 DNA reads TGTGCCAGCAGCCGAGTAGCGAGAAGCTCCTACAATGAGCAGTTCTTC.

This clonotype was counted at least ten times. This rearrangement joins TRBV28 to TRBJ1-1; tentatively, D is TRBD1 (5 bases). The CDR3 sequence is 13 residues long. From germline, CDR1 is MDHEN and CDR2 SYDVKM. The V and J ends lost 7 bases and 5 bases respectively, with 14 bases between them. In DNA form, the CDR3 reads TGTGCCAGCATTCCCGGGGGGGGGACTGAAGCTTTCTTT. Translating it yields CASIPGGGTEAFF.

This clonotype has ten or more counts. The chain combines TRBV5-5 with TRBJ1-3; 8 bases are a match to TRBD1. Germline V gene lookup returns CDR1 SGHKS and CDR2 YYEKEE (reference sequence). This CDR3 is built from 14 residues. Trimming removed 4 bases from V and 0 bases from J; junction bases left unmatched: 0. CDR3 coding DNA: TGTGCCAGCAGCACAGGGGGCTCTGGAAACACCATATATTTT. Translated: CASSTGGSGNTIYF.

This clonotype was seen more than once but under ten times. The genes are TRBV19 and TRBJ2-3; 12 bases are shared with TRBD2. V dropped 6 bases and J dropped 1; count of bases not matched to a gene: 8. The CDR3 is made up of 17 amino acids. The V gene's germline CDR1 is LNHDA and CDR2 SQIVND (reference sequence). The CDR3 loop is CASSRLAGAPGTDTQYF. As DNA, the CDR3 is TGTGCCAGTAGCCGACTAGCGGGGGCCCCCGGCACAGATACGCAGTATTTT.

This clonotype was counted between two and nine times. This CDR3 is CASSPRTGGDGEQYF. CDR3 in DNA: TGTGCCAGCAGCCCCAGGACAGGGGGTGATGGCGAGCAGTACTTC. This chain links TRBV7-8 with TRBJ2-7, with 10 bases aligning to TRBD1. The CDR3 length is 15 residues. Germline-derived CDR1 and CDR2 are SGHVS and FQNEAQ. V was pared by 5 bases and J by 6 bases, with 10 bases of the junction left unmatched.